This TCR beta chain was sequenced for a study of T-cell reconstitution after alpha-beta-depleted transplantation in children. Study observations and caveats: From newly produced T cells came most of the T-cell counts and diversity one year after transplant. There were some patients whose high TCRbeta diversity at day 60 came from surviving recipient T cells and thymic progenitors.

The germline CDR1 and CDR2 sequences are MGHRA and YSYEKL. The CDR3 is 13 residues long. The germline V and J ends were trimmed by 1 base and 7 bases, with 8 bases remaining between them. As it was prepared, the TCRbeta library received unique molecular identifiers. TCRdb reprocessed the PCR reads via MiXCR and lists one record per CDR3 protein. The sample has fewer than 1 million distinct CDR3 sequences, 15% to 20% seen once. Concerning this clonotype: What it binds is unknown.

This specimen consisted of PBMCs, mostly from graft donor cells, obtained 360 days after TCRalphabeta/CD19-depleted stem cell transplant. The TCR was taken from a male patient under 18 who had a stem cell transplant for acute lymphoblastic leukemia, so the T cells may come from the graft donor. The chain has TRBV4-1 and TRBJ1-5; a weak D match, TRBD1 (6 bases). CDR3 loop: CASSQGQAQPQHF. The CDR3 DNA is TGCGCCAGCAGCCAAGGACAGGCCCAGCCCCAGCATTTT.